This T cell receptor beta chain was obtained from a study of blood T cell repertoires in COVID-19. J was trimmed by 4 bases and V by 2 bases; bases with no gene match: 8. Per germline, CDR1 SGDLS and CDR2 YYNGEE. This CDR3 spans 17 amino acids. TCRdb keeps only in-frame clones here, not all; method: immunoSEQ multiplex PCR. The repertoire holds roughly 20,000 clones, 70% to 90% seen once, with approximately 8.1% in the top ten. The sequence derives from a human donor with active COVID-19. The donor label of this sample is uncertain. The rearrangement joins TRBV9 to TRBJ2-1, with 11 nucleotides matching TRBD2. Sequencing was done on a sample of peripheral blood. The CDR3 is CASSVDQTSGKYNEQFF. The CDR3 coding sequence is TGTGCCAGCAGCGTCGATCAGACTAGCGGGAAATACAATGAGCAGTTCTTC.